This TCR beta chain was retrieved from a study of blood T cells in healthy people across ages (dated by TCRdb to the mid-2010s). At the level of the whole study: In model experiments, template switching captured roughly one uniquely barcoded TCR beta cDNA molecule for every two T cells. The study measured age-related changes in TCR beta repertoire diversity using deep sequencing normalized with unique cDNA molecular identifiers. Donors were grouped into four age groups: young (average 16 years), middle-aged (roughly 40), aged (roughly 62) and long-lived (about 90). To avoid experimental bias, donors of different ages were distributed randomly across sequencing lanes. The study analyzed two additional independent replicas of 1 million unique cDNA reads from the same blood draw for two donors, one aged 18 to 30 and one aged 80 or older. What the study reported, not specific to this receptor: As age increased, observed TCR beta diversity per million T cells dropped in a roughly linear way, and a significant reduction was already evident by age about 36. Because donor CMV infection status was unknown, age-related changes in expanded clonotypes were potentially confounded. Conclusive comparison of naive and antigen-experienced compartments was prevented by the profiling of bulk unsorted PBMCs. Observed TCR beta diversity correlated strongly with the percentage of naive T cells measured by flow cytometry. Compared with the aged group, the long-lived group had more naive CD4+ T cells, fewer expanded clones and increased TCR diversity, a pattern suggesting age selection. Total diversity estimates from one million sequenced T cells were considered lower bounds and underestimates.

The protocol used for the library was 5' RACE. Instrument used: Illumina HiSeq 2500. A second roughly 7 to 12 cycle PCR used a sample-barcoded 5' primer and a J-beta primer mix. A unique molecular identifier was introduced onto each TCR beta cDNA molecule by a template-switch 5' adaptor carrying 12 random nucleotides. At least 2.5 million CDR3-containing paired-end reads were obtained from each sample. All of the RNA was converted into first-strand cDNA using the Mint cDNA synthesis kit, with a TRBC-specific oligonucleotide serving as the primer. After uracil-DNA glycosylase treatment, a first 18-cycle PCR used universal primers M1SS and BC2_uni_R on all cDNA. The source study handled its data this way. Normalization of each sample was performed by random selection of 1 million high-quality reads, each carrying a distinct molecular identifier. Instead of being binned into consensus sequences, reads with shared molecular identifiers were discarded. MiTCR, run with a Q25 quality threshold and the strictest error-elimination algorithm, handled CDR3 identification, clonotype clustering and error correction. A nonparametric unseen species model with Euler transformation was used to estimate lower-bound total TCR beta diversity. Clones were called with MiXCR by TCRdb after fastp trimmed the public reads at Q25, and only in-frame beta chains were retained. Merged by CDR3 protein, the rows form single entries marked with the most common genes and DNA. The V and J calls here are based on TCRdb, not the publication. In all, the sample holds 650,000 to 800,000 distinct CDR3 sequences, and approximately 44% of those were seen once. The ten most abundant clones make up approximately 20% of the sample.

Donors were roughly 40 systemically healthy Caucasian individuals from Russia aged roughly 6 to 95 years. Around 9.9 milliliters of peripheral blood were collected from each donor into EDTA-treated Vacutainer tubes. PBMCs were isolated by Ficoll-Paque density-gradient centrifugation, with at least 6 million obtained per sample. Total RNA, at least 5 micrograms per sample, was extracted from PBMCs with Trizol reagent. For every donor, an aliquot of PBMCs went through flow cytometry to measure the percentages of naive CD45RAhigh/CD27high T cells. V loses 2 bases of germline sequence and J loses 5 bases, and the interval between the two ends is 6 bases. CDR1 LGHDT and CDR2 YNNKEL are derived from the germline V gene (reference sequence). The CDR3 goes from the cysteine to the phenylalanine over 12 residues. The kept DNA is CDR3 alone, 36 bases in frame from the first base. Comment on this clonotype: Its antigen specificity is not known. There are no base qualities to consult, and no much larger clone falls within one base.

The chain employs TRBV3-1 and TRBJ2-5; no D gene is confidently identified. This TCR was sampled from a man in his sixties in good health. Input material: blood. The DNA reads TGTGCCAGCAGCCAAATCATGGAGACCCAGTACTTC. This is translated as CASSQIMETQYF.